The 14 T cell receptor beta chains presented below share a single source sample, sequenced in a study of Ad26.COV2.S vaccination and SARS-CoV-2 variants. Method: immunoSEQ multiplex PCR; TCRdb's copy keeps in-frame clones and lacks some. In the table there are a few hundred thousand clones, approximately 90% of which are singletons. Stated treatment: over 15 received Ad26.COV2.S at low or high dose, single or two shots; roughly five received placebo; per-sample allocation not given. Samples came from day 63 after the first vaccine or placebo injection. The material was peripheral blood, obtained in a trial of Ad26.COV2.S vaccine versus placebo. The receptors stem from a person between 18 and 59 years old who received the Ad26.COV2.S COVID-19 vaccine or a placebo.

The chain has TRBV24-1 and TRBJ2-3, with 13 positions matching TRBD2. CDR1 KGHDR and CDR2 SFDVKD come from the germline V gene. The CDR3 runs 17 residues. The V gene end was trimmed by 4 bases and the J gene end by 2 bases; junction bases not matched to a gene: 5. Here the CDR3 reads CATSDLTSGGSTDTQYF. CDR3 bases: TGTGCCACCAGTGACTTGACTAGCGGGGGGTCCACAGATACGCAGTATTTT.

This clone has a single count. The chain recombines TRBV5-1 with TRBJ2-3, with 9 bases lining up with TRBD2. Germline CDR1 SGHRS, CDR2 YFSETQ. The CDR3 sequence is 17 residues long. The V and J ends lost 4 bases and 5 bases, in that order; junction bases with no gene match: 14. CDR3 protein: CASSTALGGGVVDTQYF. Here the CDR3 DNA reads TGCGCCAGCAGCACAGCCCTTGGCGGGGGGGTTGTAGATACGCAGTATTTT.

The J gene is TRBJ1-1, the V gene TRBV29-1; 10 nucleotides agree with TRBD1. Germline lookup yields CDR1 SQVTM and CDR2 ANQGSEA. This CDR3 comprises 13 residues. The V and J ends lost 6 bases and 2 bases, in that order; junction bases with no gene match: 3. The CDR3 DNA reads TGCAGCGTAGACAGGGGGCGAAACACTGAAGCTTTCTTT. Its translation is CSVDRGRNTEAFF.

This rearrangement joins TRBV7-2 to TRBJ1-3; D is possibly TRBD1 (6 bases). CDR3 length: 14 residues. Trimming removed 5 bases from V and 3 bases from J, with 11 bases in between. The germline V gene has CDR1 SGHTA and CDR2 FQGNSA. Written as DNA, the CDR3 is TGTGCCAGCAGCATACAGGGAGGTGGAAACACCATATATTTT. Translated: CASSIQGGGNTIYF.

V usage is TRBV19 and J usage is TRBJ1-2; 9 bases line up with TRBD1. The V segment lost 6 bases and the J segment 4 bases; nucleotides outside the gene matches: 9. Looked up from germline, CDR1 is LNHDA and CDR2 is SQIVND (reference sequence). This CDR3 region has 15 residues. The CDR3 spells CASSYTGGTSYGYTF. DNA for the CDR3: TGTGCCAGTAGCTATACAGGGGGCACTAGCTATGGCTACACCTTC.

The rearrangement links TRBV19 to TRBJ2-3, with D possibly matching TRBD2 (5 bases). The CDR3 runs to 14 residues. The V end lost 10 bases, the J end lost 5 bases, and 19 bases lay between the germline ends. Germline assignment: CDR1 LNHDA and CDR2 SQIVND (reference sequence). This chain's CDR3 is CATMGNGVGDTQYF. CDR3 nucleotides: TGTGCCACTATGGGAAACGGGGTGGGAGATACGCAGTATTTT.

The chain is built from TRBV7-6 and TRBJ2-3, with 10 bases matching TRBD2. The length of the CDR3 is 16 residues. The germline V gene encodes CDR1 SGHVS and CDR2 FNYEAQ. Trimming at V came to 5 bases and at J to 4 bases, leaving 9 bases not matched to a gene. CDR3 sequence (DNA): TGTGCCAGCAGCCCCGGGTTAGCGGGGGGAGCAGATACGCAGTATTTT. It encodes CASSPGLAGGADTQYF.

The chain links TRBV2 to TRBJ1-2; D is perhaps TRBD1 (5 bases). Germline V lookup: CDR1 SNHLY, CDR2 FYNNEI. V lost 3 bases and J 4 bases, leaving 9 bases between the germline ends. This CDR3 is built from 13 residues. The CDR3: CASSDRVTYGYTF. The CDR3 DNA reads TGTGCCAGCAGTGACAGGGTTACCTATGGCTACACCTTC.

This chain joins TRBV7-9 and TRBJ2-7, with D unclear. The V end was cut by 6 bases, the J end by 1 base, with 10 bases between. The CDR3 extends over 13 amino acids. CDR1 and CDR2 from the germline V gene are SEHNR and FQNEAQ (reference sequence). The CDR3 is CASSPGPSYEQYF. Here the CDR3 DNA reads TGTGCCAGCAGTCCAGGACCTTCCTACGAGCAGTACTTC.

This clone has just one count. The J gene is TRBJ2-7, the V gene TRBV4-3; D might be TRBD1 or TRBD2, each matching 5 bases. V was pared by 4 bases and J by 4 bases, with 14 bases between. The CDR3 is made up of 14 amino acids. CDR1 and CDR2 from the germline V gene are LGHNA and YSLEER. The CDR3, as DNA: TGCGCCAGCAGCCCCGGTCTGGGGGTTTACGAGCAGTACTTC. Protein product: CASSPGLGVYEQYF.

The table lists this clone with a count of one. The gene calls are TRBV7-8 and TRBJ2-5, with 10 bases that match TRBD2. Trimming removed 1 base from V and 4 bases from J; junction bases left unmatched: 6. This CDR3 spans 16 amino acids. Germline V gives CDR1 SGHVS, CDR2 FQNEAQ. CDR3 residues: CASSLVSGGASETQYF. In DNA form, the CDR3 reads TGTGCCAGCAGCTTAGTCAGCGGGGGGGCCTCAGAGACCCAGTACTTC. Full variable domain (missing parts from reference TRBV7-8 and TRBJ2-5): GAGVSQSPRYKVAKRGQDVALRCDPISGHVSLFWYQQALGQGPEFLTYFQNEAQLDKSGLPSDRFFAERPEGSVSTLKIQRTQQEDSAVYLCASSLVSGGASETQYFGPGTRLLVL.

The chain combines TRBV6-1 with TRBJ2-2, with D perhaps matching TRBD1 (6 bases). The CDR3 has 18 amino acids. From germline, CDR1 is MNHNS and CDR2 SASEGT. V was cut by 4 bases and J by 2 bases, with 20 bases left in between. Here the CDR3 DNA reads TGTGCCAGCAGTGGGGATAGCGCGACAGGCTACAACACCGGGGAGCTGTTTTTT. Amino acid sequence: CASSGDSATGYNTGELFF.

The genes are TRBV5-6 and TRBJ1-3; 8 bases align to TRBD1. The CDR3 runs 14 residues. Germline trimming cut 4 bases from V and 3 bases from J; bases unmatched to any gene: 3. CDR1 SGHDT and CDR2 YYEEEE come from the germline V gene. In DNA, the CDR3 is TGTGCCAGCAGCCCTGGGACAGGTGGAAACACCATATATTTT. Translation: CASSPGTGGNTIYF.

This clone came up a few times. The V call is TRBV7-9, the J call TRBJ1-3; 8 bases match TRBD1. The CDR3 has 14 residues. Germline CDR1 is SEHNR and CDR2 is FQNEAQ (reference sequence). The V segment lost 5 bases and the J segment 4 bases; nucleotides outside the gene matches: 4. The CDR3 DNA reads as TGTGCCAGCAGCACGGGACAGGAAGGAAACACCATATATTTT. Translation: CASSTGQEGNTIYF.